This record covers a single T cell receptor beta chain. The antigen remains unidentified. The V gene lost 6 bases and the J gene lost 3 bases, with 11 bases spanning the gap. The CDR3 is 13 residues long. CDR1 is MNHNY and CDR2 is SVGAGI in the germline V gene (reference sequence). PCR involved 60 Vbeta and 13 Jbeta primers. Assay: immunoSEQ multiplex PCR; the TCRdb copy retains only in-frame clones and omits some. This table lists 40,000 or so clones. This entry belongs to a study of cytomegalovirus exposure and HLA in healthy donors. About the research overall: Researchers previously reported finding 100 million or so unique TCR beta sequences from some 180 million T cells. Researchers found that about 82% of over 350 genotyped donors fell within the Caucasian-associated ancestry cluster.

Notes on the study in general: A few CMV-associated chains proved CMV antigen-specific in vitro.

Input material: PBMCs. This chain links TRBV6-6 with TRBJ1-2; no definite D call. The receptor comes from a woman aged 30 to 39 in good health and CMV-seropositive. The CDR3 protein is CASSNGLDYGYTF. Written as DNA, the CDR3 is TGTGCCAGCAGCAACGGACTGGACTATGGCTACACCTTC.